This entry is about one TCR beta chain. This specimen comes from a study of blood T cell repertoires in COVID-19. About the research overall: From T cells, B-cell-depleted T cells, or PBMCs came the material, which was cDNA or gDNA.

V lost 3 bases, J lost 2 bases, and 11 bases lay in between. The CDR3 is 14 residues long. The germline gives CDR1 SGDLS, CDR2 YYNGEE. Clones were sequenced by immunoSEQ multiplex PCR, and TCRdb holds only the in-frame ones, with some missing. The table has some 300,000 clones, 85% to 90% seen once; the top ten hold around 4.5%. The rearrangement joins TRBV9 to TRBJ1-1; TRBD1 might be the D (5 bases). The receptor comes from a woman aged 18-29 years with acute COVID-19. Sequencing was carried out using PBMCs or T cells enriched from blood (not recorded which). The CDR3 reads CASSGQQVNTEAFF. The DNA of the CDR3 is TGTGCCAGCAGCGGGCAACAGGTTAACACTGAAGCTTTCTTT.